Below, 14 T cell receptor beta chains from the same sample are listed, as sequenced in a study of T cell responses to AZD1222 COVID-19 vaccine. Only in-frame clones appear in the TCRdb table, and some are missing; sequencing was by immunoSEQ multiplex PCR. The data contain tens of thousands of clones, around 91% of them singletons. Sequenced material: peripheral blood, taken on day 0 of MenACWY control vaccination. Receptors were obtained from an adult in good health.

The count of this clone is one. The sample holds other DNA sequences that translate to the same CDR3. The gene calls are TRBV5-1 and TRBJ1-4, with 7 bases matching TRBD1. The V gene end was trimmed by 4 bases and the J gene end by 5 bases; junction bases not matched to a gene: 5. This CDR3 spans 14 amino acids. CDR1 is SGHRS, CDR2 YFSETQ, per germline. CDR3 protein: CASSPGQENEKLFF. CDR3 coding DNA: TGCGCCAGCAGCCCCGGACAGGAAAATGAAAAACTGTTTTTT.

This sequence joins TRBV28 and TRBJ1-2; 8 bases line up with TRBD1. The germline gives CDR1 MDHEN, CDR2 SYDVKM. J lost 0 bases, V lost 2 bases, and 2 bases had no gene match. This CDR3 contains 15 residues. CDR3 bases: TGTGCCAGCAGTTTACGGACAGGGACTAACTATGGCTACACCTTC. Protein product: CASSLRTGTNYGYTF.

CDR3 loop: CSVAVGDTQYF. Written as DNA, the CDR3 is TGCAGCGTTGCGGTGGGAGATACGCAGTATTTT. The chain combines TRBV29-1 with TRBJ2-3, with no clear D. The CDR3 has 11 residues. The V end lost 4 bases, the J end lost 5 bases, and 7 bases lay between the germline ends. Per the germline V gene, CDR1 is SQVTM and CDR2 is ANQGSEA.

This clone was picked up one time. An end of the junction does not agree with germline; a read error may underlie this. CDR3 nucleotide sequence: TGTGCCAGCAGCTTAGGGTCGAACGCTGAAGCTTTCTTT. Its protein is CASSLGSNAEAFF. The rearrangement uses TRBV7-2 and TRBJ1-1, with no clear D. From germline, CDR1 is SGHTA and CDR2 FQGNSA. There are 13 residues in the CDR3.

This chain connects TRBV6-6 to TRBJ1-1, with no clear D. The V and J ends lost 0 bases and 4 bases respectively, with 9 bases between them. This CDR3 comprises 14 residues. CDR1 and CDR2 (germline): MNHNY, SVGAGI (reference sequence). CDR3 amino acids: CASSYSGQSTEAFF. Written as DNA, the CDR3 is TGTGCCAGCAGTTACTCTGGGCAGAGCACTGAAGCTTTCTTT.

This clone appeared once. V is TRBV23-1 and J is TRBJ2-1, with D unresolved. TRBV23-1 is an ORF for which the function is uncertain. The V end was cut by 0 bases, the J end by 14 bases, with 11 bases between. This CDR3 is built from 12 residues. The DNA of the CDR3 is TGCGCCAGCAGTCAATCGATAGGGTATGAGTTCTTC. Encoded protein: CASSQSIGYEFF.

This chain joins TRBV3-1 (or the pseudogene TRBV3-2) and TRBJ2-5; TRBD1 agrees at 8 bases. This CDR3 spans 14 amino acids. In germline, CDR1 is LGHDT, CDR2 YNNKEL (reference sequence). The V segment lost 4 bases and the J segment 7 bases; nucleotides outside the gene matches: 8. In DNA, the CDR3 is TGTGCCAGCAGCCTCCGGACAGGGACGGGGACCCAGTACTTC. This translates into CASSLRTGTGTQYF.

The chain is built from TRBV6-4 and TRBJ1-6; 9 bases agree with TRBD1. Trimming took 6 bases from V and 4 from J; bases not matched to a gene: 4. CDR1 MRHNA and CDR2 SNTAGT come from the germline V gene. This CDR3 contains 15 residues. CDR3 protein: CASRADRGYNSPLHF. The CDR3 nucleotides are TGTGCCAGCAGAGCAGACAGGGGGTATAATTCACCCCTCCACTTT.

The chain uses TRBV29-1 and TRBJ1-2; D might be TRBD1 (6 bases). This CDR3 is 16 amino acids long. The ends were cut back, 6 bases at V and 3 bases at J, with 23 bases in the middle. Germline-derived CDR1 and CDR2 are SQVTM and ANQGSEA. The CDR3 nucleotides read TGCAGCGTCGGTGGGCCAACTGGACAGTCATACTATGGCTACACCTTC. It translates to CSVGGPTGQSYYGYTF.

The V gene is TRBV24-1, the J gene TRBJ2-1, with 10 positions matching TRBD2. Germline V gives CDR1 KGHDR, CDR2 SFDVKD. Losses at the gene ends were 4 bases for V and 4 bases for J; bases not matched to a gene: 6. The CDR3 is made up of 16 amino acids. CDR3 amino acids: CATSEPASGSYNEQFF. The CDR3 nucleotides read TGTGCCACCAGTGAACCTGCTAGCGGGAGTTACAATGAGCAGTTCTTC.

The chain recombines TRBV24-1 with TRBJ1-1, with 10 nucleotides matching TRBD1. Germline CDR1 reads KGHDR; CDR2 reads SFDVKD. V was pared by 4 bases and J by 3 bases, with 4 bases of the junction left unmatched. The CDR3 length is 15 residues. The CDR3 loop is CATSEGTGEDTEAFF. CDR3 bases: TGTGCCACCAGTGAGGGGACAGGGGAAGACACTGAAGCTTTCTTT.

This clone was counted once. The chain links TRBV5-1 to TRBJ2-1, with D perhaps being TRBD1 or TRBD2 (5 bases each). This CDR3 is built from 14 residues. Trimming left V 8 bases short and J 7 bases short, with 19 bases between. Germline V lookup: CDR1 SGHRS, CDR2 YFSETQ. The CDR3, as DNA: TGCGCCAGTCGCCCCGGGACCACCGGGAATGAGCAGTTCTTC. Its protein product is CASRPGTTGNEQFF.

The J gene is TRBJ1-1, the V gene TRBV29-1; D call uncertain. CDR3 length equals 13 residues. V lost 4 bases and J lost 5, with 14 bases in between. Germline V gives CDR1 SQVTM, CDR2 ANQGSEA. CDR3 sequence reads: CSVGFGVRTEAFF. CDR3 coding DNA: TGCAGCGTTGGTTTTGGGGTAAGGACTGAAGCTTTCTTT.

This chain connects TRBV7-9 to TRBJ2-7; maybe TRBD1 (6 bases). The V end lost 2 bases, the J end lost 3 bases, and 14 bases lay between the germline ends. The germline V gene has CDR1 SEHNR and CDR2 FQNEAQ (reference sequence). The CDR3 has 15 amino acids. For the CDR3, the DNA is TGTGCCAGCAGCTTAACCCTTGGACAGCACTACGAGCAGTACTTC. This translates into CASSLTLGQHYEQYF. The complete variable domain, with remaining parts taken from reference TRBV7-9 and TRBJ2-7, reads DTGVSQNPRHKITKRGQNVTFRCDPISEHNRLYWYRQTLGQGPEFLTYFQNEAQLEKSRLLSDRFSAERPKGSFSTLEIQRTEQGDSAMYLCASSLTLGQHYEQYFGPGTRLTVT.